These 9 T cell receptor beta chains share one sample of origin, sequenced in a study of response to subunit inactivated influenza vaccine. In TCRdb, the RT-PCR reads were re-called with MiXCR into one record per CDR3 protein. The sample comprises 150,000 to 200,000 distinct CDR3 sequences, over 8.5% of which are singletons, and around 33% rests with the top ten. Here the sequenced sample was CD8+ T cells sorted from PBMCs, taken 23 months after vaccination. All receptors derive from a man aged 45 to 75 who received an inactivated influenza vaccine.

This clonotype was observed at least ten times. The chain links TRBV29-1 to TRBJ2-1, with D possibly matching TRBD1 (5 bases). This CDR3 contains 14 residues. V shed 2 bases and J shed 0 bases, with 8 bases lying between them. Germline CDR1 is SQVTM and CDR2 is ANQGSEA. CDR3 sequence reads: CSVEIGDSYNEQFF. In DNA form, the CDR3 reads TGCAGCGTTGAAATAGGGGACTCCTACAATGAGCAGTTCTTC.

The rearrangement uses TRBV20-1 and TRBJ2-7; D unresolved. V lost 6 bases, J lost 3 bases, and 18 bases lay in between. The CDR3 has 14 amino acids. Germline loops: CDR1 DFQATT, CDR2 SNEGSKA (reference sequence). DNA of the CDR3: TGCAGTGCCAGTGACCATCGCGGCGGCTACGAGCAGTACTTC. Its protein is CSASDHRGGYEQYF.

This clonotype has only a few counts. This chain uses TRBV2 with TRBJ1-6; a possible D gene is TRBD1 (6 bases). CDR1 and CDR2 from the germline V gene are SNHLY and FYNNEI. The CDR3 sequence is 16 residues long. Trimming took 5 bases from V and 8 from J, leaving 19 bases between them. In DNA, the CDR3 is TGTGCCAGCAGTAAAGGGGGGGAGGATCGGCATTCACCCCTCCACTTT. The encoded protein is CASSKGGEDRHSPLHF.

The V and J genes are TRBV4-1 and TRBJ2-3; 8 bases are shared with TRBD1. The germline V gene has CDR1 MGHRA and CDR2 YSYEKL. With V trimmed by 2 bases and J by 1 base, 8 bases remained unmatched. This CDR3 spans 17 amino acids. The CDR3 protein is CASSQTDRVVGTDTQYF. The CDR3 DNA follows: TGCGCCAGCAGCCAAACGGACAGGGTGGTAGGCACAGATACGCAGTATTTT.

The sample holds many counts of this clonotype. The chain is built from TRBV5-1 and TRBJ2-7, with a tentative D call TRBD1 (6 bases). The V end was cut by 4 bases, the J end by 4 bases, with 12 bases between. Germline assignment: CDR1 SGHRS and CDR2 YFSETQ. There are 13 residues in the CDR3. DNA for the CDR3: TGCGCCAGCAGCCCCCCTACAGGGTACGAGCAGTACTTC. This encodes CASSPPTGYEQYF.

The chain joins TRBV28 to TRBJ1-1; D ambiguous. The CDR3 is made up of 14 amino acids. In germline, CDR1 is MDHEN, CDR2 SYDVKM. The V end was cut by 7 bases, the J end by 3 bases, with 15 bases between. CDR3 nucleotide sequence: TGTGCCAGCAACAGACCCGGGGAGGACACTGAAGCTTTCTTT. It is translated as CASNRPGEDTEAFF.

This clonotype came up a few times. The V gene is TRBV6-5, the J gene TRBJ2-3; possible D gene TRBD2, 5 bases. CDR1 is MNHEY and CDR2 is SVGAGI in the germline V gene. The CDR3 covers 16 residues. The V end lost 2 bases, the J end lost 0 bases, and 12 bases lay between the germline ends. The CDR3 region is CASSYGPAVSTDTQYF. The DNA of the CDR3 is TGTGCCAGCAGTTACGGTCCAGCGGTGAGCACAGATACGCAGTATTTT.

This chain's CDR3 is CSARNRENYEQYF. The CDR3 nucleotides read TGCAGTGCTAGAAACAGGGAAAACTACGAGCAGTACTTC. The chain uses TRBV20-1 and TRBJ2-7; possible D gene TRBD1, 6 bases. Trimming stripped 2 bases from V and 3 bases from J, with 11 bases between. There are 13 residues in the CDR3. Germline CDR1 DFQATT, CDR2 SNEGSKA (reference sequence).

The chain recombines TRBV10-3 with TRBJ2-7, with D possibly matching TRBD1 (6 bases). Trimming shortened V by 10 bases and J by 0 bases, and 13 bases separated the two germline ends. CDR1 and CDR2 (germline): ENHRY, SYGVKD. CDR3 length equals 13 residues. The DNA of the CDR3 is TGTGCCACGATAGGGACATCCTCCTACGAGCAGTACTTC. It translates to CATIGTSSYEQYF.